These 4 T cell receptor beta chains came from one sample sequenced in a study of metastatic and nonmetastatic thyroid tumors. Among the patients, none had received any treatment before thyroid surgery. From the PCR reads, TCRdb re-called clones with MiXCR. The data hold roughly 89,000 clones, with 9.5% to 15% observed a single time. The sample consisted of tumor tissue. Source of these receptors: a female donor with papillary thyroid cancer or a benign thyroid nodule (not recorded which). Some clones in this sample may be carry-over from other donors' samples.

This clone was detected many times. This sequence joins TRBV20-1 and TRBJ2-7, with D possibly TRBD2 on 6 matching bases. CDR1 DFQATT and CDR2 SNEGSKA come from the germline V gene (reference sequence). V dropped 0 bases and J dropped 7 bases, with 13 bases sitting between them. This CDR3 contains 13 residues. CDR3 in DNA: TGCAGTGCTAGAGATTCCCAGGCGGGGGAGCAGTACTTC. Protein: CSARDSQAGEQYF.

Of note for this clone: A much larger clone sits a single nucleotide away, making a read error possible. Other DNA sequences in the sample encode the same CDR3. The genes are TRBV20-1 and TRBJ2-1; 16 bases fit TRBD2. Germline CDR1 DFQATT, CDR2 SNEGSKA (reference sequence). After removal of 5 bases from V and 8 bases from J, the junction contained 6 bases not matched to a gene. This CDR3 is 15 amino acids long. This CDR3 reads CSARGLAGGRHEQFF. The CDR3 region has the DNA TGCAGTGCTCGGGGACTAGCGGGAGGGAGGCATGAGCAGTTCTTC.

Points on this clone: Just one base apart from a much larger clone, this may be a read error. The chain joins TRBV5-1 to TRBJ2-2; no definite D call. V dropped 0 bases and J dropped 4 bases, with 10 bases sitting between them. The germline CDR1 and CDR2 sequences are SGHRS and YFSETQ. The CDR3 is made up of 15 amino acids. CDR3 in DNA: TGCGCCAGCAGCTTGGCCAGGATGACCACCGGGGAGCTGTTTTTT. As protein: CASSLARMTTGELFF.

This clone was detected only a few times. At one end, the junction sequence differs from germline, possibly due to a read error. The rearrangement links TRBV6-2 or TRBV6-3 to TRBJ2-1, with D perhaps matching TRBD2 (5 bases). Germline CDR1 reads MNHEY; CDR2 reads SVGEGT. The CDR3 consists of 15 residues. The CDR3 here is CASIHGLGSYNGQFF. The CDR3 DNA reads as TGTGCCAGCATCCACGGACTGGGCTCCTACAATGGGCAGTTCTTC.